The 22 T cell receptor beta chains reported below all come from one sample, sequenced in a study of T cells in Graves' hyperthyroidism and ophthalmopathy (dated by TCRdb to about 2019). The library was built by means of multiplex PCR. TCRdb names Illumina HiSeq 2000 as the instrument used. TCR beta CDR3 regions were amplified from RNA transcripts. For the first round of RT-PCR on the TCR CDR3, the HTBI primer set was used together with the Qiagen OneStep RT-PCR kit. TCRdb passed the public sequencing reads through fastp at Q25 and MiXCR, retaining productive beta sequences. Rows are combined by CDR3 protein, so each entry shows the most common genes and DNA. The sample table records 700,000 to 950,000 distinct CDR3 sequences; over 35% of these occur just once. Together, the top ten hold less than 40% of the sample. The sequenced sample consisted of blood. Every receptor here comes from a woman between 40 and 50 years old with Graves' hyperthyroidism.

This clonotype appeared many times. This sequence joins TRBV7-9 and TRBJ1-6; 7 bases are shared with TRBD1. Germline CDR1 is SEHNR and CDR2 is FQNEAQ (reference sequence). J was trimmed by 10 bases and V by 5 bases; bases with no gene match: 5. This CDR3 has 13 residues. CDR3 sequence reads: CASSLDRESPLHF. The CDR3 DNA is TGTGCCAGCAGCCTCGACAGGGAATCACCCCTCCACTTT.

This clonotype was seen more than once but under ten times. This chain links TRBV29-1 with TRBJ1-1; perhaps TRBD1 as D (6 bases). Deletions cut 6 bases from V and 5 bases from J, with 13 bases between. The CDR3 runs 12 residues. CDR1 is SQVTM and CDR2 is ANQGSEA in the germline V gene. CDR3 loop: CSVQGRGTEAFF. The CDR3 nucleotides are TGCAGCGTGCAGGGGAGGGGGACTGAAGCTTTCTTT.

About this clonotype: A much larger clone lies a single base off, so this may be a read error. The genes are TRBV2 and TRBJ1-1; D remains ambiguous. This CDR3 has 13 amino acids. Looked up from germline, CDR1 is SNHLY and CDR2 is FYNNEI. CDR3 protein: CTSPVTMNTEAFF. For the CDR3, the DNA is TGTACCAGCCCGGTGACTATGAACACTGAAGCTTTCTTT.

The sample holds a few counts of this clonotype. The rearrangement links TRBV7-2 to TRBJ1-6; 10 nucleotides agree with TRBD1. Per the germline V gene, CDR1 is SGHTA and CDR2 is FQGNSA. The CDR3 is made up of 15 amino acids. Trimming removed 5 bases from V and 8 bases from J; junction bases left unmatched: 6. The CDR3 DNA reads TGTGCCAGCAGCACGGTTGGGACAGGGGATTCACCCCTCCACTTT. It codes for CASSTVGTGDSPLHF. The full variable domain, in which reference TRBV7-2 and TRBJ1-6 provide the parts outside the CDR3, is GAGVSQSPSNKVTEKGKDVELRCDPISGHTALYWYRQSLGQGLEFLIYFQGNSAPDKSGLPSDRFSAERTGGSVSTLTIQRTQQEDSAVYLCASSTVGTGDSPLHFGNGTRLTVT.

In nucleotides, the CDR3 is TGTGCCAGCAGTGAACAGGGAGGATCCTTCTACGAGCAGTACTTC. It specifies CASSEQGGSFYEQYF. V gene TRBV25-1 combines with J gene TRBJ2-7; the D gene is possibly TRBD2 (6 bases). This CDR3 has 15 residues. Germline V gene sequence: CDR1 MGHDK, CDR2 SYGVNS. The V end was cut by 2 bases, the J end by 3 bases, with 14 bases between.

V gene TRBV7-8 combines with J gene TRBJ1-1; 10 nucleotides line up with TRBD1. V shed 1 base, J shed 4 bases, and the junction held 12 bases outside the gene matches. The germline V gene has CDR1 SGHVS and CDR2 FQNEAQ. The CDR3 has 18 amino acids. CDR3 loop: CASSLEMGPGQGSTEAFF. The CDR3 DNA is TGTGCCAGCAGCTTAGAGATGGGCCCGGGACAGGGGAGCACTGAAGCTTTCTTT.

The chain couples TRBV9 to TRBJ2-5; 11 bases match TRBD1. Germline V gene lookup returns CDR1 SGDLS and CDR2 YYNGEE. V trimming: 3 bases; J trimming: 4 bases; junction bases outside the gene matches: 5. CDR3 length: 15 amino acids. The CDR3 sequence is CASSDLGTGGETQYF. CDR3 nucleotide sequence: TGTGCCAGCAGCGATTTGGGGACAGGGGGAGAGACCCAGTACTTC.

A note on this clonotype: A read error is likely, as this CDR3 ends without the conserved phenylalanine or tryptophan. V gene TRBV19 combines with J gene TRBJ1-1, with D maybe TRBD1 (6 bases). V gave up 5 bases and J gave up 3 bases, with 16 bases separating them. CDR3 size: 15 residues. Germline CDR1 reads LNHDA; CDR2 reads SQIVND (reference sequence). The CDR3 region is CASSPHPDSYTEAFV. The CDR3 nucleotides read TGTGCCAGTAGTCCGCACCCGGACAGTTACACTGAAGCTTTCGTT.

This rearrangement joins TRBV7-9 to TRBJ2-3; 12 nucleotides agree with TRBD2. CDR3 length: 16 amino acids. The V gene end was trimmed by 5 bases and the J gene end by 3 bases; junction bases not matched to a gene: 6. The germline CDR1 and CDR2 sequences are SEHNR and FQNEAQ (reference sequence). CDR3 coding DNA: TGTGCCAGCAGCCAAGAGACTAGCGGGGGAACAGATACGCAGTATTTT. Protein product: CASSQETSGGTDTQYF.

This clonotype was detected many times. The V gene is TRBV9, the J gene TRBJ1-3; D is unclear. This CDR3 contains 14 residues. Germline V lookup: CDR1 SGDLS, CDR2 YYNGEE. With 8 bases removed from V and 0 bases from J, the gap between germline ends came to 12 bases. This chain's CDR3 is CASNSANSGNTIYF. The DNA for the CDR3 is TGTGCCAGTAACAGTGCGAACTCTGGAAACACCATATATTTT.

This chain connects TRBV29-1 to TRBJ1-1, with a possible D match to TRBD1 (6 bases). Germline CDR1 reads SQVTM; CDR2 reads ANQGSEA. V was clipped by 6 bases and J by 8 bases, with 16 bases between them. This CDR3 has 12 amino acids. The CDR3 DNA reads TGCAGCGTGCCACAGGGACCGCGCGAAGCTTTCTTT. It encodes CSVPQGPREAFF.

This clonotype has more than one count but fewer than ten. Written as DNA, the CDR3 is TGCAGTGCTAGACCCCCGGGGGCCCTCAATCAGCCCCAGCATTTT. Encoded protein: CSARPPGALNQPQHF. This chain connects TRBV20-1 to TRBJ1-5, with D possibly TRBD1 on 6 matching bases. The V end was cut by 2 bases, the J end by 3 bases, with 14 bases between. The length of the CDR3 is 15 residues. Germline lookup yields CDR1 DFQATT and CDR2 SNEGSKA (reference sequence).

Concerning this clonotype: A much larger clone is a single base away; this may be a read error. V is TRBV12-3 or TRBV12-4 and J is TRBJ1-5; D remains ambiguous. Trimming took off 8 bases at V and 2 bases at J, with 13 bases between the two ends. The CDR3 has 14 amino acids. Here the CDR3 DNA reads TGTGCCAGCCGAGACACCCGGGGCAATCAGCCCCAGCATTTT. This encodes CASRDTRGNQPQHF.

The gene calls are TRBV7-2 and TRBJ2-7; 7 nucleotides match TRBD1. The germline gives CDR1 SGHTA, CDR2 FQGNSA. The CDR3 contains 14 residues. V shed 5 bases and J 7 bases; nucleotides not matched to a gene: 11. CDR3 amino acids: CASSRWTGGDEQYF. In nucleotides, the CDR3 is TGTGCCAGCAGCCGCTGGACAGGTGGCGATGAGCAGTACTTC.

This clonotype was counted many times. The rearrangement links TRBV10-3 to TRBJ1-1; D is unresolved. Trimming took off 10 bases at V and 4 bases at J, with 13 bases between the two ends. This CDR3 spans 12 amino acids. Germline lookup yields CDR1 ENHRY and CDR2 SYGVKD. CDR3 sequence (DNA): TGTGCCACCCGATCTATACTCACTGAAGCTTTCTTT. It encodes CATRSILTEAFF.

The V gene is TRBV4-3, the J gene TRBJ2-7; D might be TRBD1 (5 bases). The CDR3 has 14 residues. V lost 5 bases to trimming and J lost 5 bases, with 16 bases between them. Per the germline V gene, CDR1 is LGHNA and CDR2 is YSLEER. CDR3 sequence: CASSWSGWAHEQYF. The CDR3, as DNA: TGCGCCAGCAGCTGGTCAGGGTGGGCCCACGAGCAGTACTTC.

This chain connects TRBV5-6 to TRBJ2-7; D is unclear. Germline-derived CDR1 and CDR2 are SGHDT and YYEEEE. The CDR3 extends over 14 amino acids. V shed 0 bases and J shed 7 bases, with 14 bases lying between them. The CDR3 reads CASSLGKGRKEQYF. The CDR3 DNA is TGTGCCAGCAGCTTGGGAAAGGGAAGGAAGGAGCAGTACTTC.

This clonotype was seen at least ten times. This chain connects TRBV9 to TRBJ1-2; 8 bases are shared with TRBD1. The CDR3 spans 16 residues. The V gene's germline CDR1 is SGDLS and CDR2 YYNGEE. V shed 4 bases and J 8 bases; nucleotides not matched to a gene: 16. In nucleotides, the CDR3 is TGTGCCAGCAGCCCTTCCTCGGGACAGGATGCCTTGGGCTACACCTTC. It is translated as CASSPSSGQDALGYTF.

The rearrangement joins TRBV10-2 to TRBJ1-6; D uncertain. CDR3 size: 12 residues. Deletions cut 4 bases from V and 8 bases from J, with 6 bases between. The germline V gene has CDR1 WSHSY and CDR2 SAAADI. The CDR3 DNA sequence: TGCGCCAGCAGTGGATGGGATTCACCCCTCCACTTT. Translated: CASSGWDSPLHF.

This clonotype has more than one count but fewer than ten. V usage is TRBV6-2 or TRBV6-3 and J usage is TRBJ1-1; maybe TRBD1 (6 bases). Trimming took 5 bases from V and 3 from J, leaving 16 bases between them. The V gene's germline CDR1 is MNHEY and CDR2 SVGEGT. This CDR3 contains 15 residues. CDR3 sequence: CASSPSGTSHTEAFF. As DNA, the CDR3 is TGTGCCAGCAGTCCTTCCGGGACATCTCACACTGAAGCTTTCTTT.

As for this clonotype: At one end the junction does not follow the germline gene, possibly because of a read error. The rearrangement uses TRBV7-2 and TRBJ1-6; TRBD1 agrees at 10 bases. Germline V gene data show CDR1 as SGHTA and CDR2 as FQGNSA. The CDR3 is 17 amino acids. The CDR3 reads CASSQLRTGGYNSPLHF. The CDR3 region has the DNA TGCGCCAGCAGCCAGTTAAGGACAGGGGGCTATAATTCACCCCTCCACTTT.

The chain employs TRBV19 and TRBJ2-3, with 8 nucleotides matching TRBD1. The length of the CDR3 is 14 residues. V trimming: 5 bases; J trimming: 2 bases; junction bases outside the gene matches: 3. Germline lookup yields CDR1 LNHDA and CDR2 SQIVND (reference sequence). CDR3 coding DNA: TGTGCCAGTAGTGAGGACAGGGCCACAGATACGCAGTATTTT. It specifies CASSEDRATDTQYF.